A single sample is the source of the 10 T cell receptor beta chains below, sequenced in a study of blood T cell repertoires in COVID-19. Generated by immunoSEQ multiplex PCR, the TCRdb table keeps only in-frame clones and is missing some. Of roughly 73,000 clones listed, around 74% are singletons. Sequencing was performed on peripheral blood. The receptors derive from a man between 65 and 80 years old with acute or convalescent COVID-19.

This chain joins TRBV27 and TRBJ2-5, with D possibly being TRBD2 (5 bases). Germline V gene data show CDR1 as MNHEY and CDR2 as SMNVEV (reference sequence). Trimming took off 3 bases at V and 1 base at J, with 12 bases between the two ends. The CDR3 length is 15 residues. DNA of the CDR3: TGTGCCAGCAGTTTCGGGCCGGCGGGCCAAGAGACCCAGTACTTC. It specifies CASSFGPAGQETQYF.

The chain couples TRBV7-9 to TRBJ2-4; TRBD2 matches at 12 bases. After removal of 5 bases from V and 7 bases from J, the junction contained 6 bases not matched to a gene. CDR1 SEHNR and CDR2 FQNEAQ come from the germline V gene (reference sequence). The CDR3 length is 15 residues. CDR3: CASSRLAGEGNIQYF. Written as DNA, the CDR3 is TGTGCCAGCAGCCGACTAGCGGGAGAGGGTAACATTCAGTACTTC.

This clone was seen more than once but under ten times. V usage is TRBV28 and J usage is TRBJ1-1; no firm D call. This CDR3 has 13 amino acids. Trimming removed 6 bases from V and 0 bases from J, with 8 bases in between. CDR1 MDHEN and CDR2 SYDVKM come from the germline V gene. CDR3 protein: CASRPTVNTEAFF. The CDR3 region has the DNA TGTGCCAGCAGACCCACAGTGAACACTGAAGCTTTCTTT. The variable domain in full, with the rest retrieved from reference TRBV28 and TRBJ1-1, is DVKVTQSSRYLVKRTGEKVFLECVQDMDHENMFWYRQDPGLGLRLIYFSYDVKMKEKGDIPEGYSVSREKKERFSLILESASTNQTSMYLCASRPTVNTEAFFGQGTRLTVV.

V and J are TRBV18 and TRBJ1-3, with TRBD1 identical over 7 bases. Germline values: CDR1 KGHSH, CDR2 LQKENI. The CDR3 totals 17 residues. The trim removed 0 bases at V and 3 bases at J, leaving 8 bases unmatched. CDR3 residues: CASSPPLQGVGGNTIYF. CDR3 bases: TGTGCCAGCTCACCACCGCTCCAGGGGGTTGGTGGAAACACCATATATTTT.

The J gene is TRBJ1-2, the V gene TRBV4-3, with TRBD1 matching 7 bases. The CDR3 totals 13 residues. Germline lookup yields CDR1 LGHNA and CDR2 YSLEER. V gave up 6 bases and J gave up 5 bases; unmatched junction bases: 6. The CDR3 reads CASRGGAGYGYTF. CDR3 sequence (DNA): TGCGCCAGCAGAGGGGGCGCGGGGTATGGCTACACCTTC.

The genes are TRBV29-1 and TRBJ2-1; 8 bases line up with TRBD1. The CDR3 spans 14 residues. Germline values: CDR1 SQVTM, CDR2 ANQGSEA. The V and J ends lost 4 bases and 3 bases, in that order; junction bases with no gene match: 5. Written as DNA, the CDR3 is TGCAGCGTTGTTTTGGGGACAGGCTACAATGAGCAGTTCTTC. It is translated as CSVVLGTGYNEQFF.

The rearrangement links TRBV10-3 to TRBJ2-7; 9 positions match TRBD1. This CDR3 comprises 15 residues. V shed 7 bases and J 0 bases; nucleotides not matched to a gene: 7. Germline V gene sequence: CDR1 ENHRY, CDR2 SYGVKD. The CDR3 coding sequence is TGTGCCATCAACCCCACAGGGGGCTCCTCCTACGAGCAGTACTTC. The encoded protein is CAINPTGGSSYEQYF.

V and J are TRBV9 and TRBJ2-1, with D maybe TRBD1 (5 bases). V dropped 4 bases and J dropped 3 bases, with 11 bases sitting between them. This CDR3 spans 14 amino acids. Germline lookup yields CDR1 SGDLS and CDR2 YYNGEE. In DNA, the CDR3 is TGTGCCAGCAGCCCTAGACAGCTCTACAATGAGCAGTTCTTC. Protein product: CASSPRQLYNEQFF.

The J gene is TRBJ2-1, the V gene TRBV20-1; D is unclear. The CDR3 has 14 amino acids. Between the trimmed V and J ends, which lost 3 bases and 4 bases, there was a span of 13 bases. The germline V gene has CDR1 DFQATT and CDR2 SNEGSKA (reference sequence). The CDR3 loop is CSASHGLSYNEQFF. For the CDR3, the DNA is TGCAGTGCTAGTCATGGCCTCAGTTACAATGAGCAGTTCTTC.

The chain carries TRBV19 and TRBJ2-5; 7 nucleotides match TRBD1. The CDR3 has 15 residues. Germline CDR1 is LNHDA and CDR2 is SQIVND (reference sequence). J gave up 1 base and V 6 bases, and 8 bases lay outside the gene matches. The DNA for the CDR3 is TGTGCCAGTAGCCTCAGGGGGTCGTTCCAAGAGACCCAGTACTTC. Translated: CASSLRGSFQETQYF.